This T cell receptor (beta chain) is drawn from a study of beta chain features in type 1 diabetes. General study findings and limits: All four CD4+ subsets of Type 1 diabetes patients contained TCRB CDR3s that were moderately but significantly shorter. Sequencing of cDNA might inflate the share of cells that strongly express TCR. Patients with type 1 diabetes carried fewer insertions and had more deletions at their VDJ junctions.

Purity exceeded 95% in all sorted populations. Germline V lookup: CDR1 SGHRS, CDR2 YFSETQ. This CDR3 is 14 amino acids long. With 3 bases removed from V and 1 base from J, the gap between germline ends came to 10 bases. The whole isolated RNA underwent reverse transcription, so sequencing captured expressed TCRB transcripts. This table comes from immunoSEQ multiplex PCR, and its TCRdb copy is limited to in-frame clones, with some not included. The sample includes under 300,000 clones, around 7.3% of them seen just once. In this sample, this clone turned up a few times. Its cognate antigen is unknown. Sequenced input: central memory CD4+ T cells from blood. The clonotype originates from a woman younger than 30 in good health. The chain couples TRBV5-1 to TRBJ1-1, with D uncertain. The CDR3 protein is CASSWSGENTEAFF. The CDR3, as DNA: TGCGCCAGCAGCTGGTCGGGTGAGAACACTGAAGCTTTCTTT.